The rows below give T cell receptor beta chains drawn from one sample of a study of vaccination and CD4 T cells after COVID-19. TCRdb processed the PCR reads anew with MiXCR; each CDR3 protein has one entry. The repertoire consists of over 9,500 distinct CDR3 sequences, with under 40% occurring once and the leading ten covering roughly 8%. The antigens for these receptors are not known. The sequenced sample consisted of CD4+ T cells from blood, cultured in vitro. The receptor source for this set is a human donor in good health. Both conserved end residues are part of each CDR3. D genes are given only for firm matches. Some rows have no size entry. The others give once, few or many, or a class for an expanded clone.

TGTGCCAGCAGTTTAGCCATCAATCAGCCCCAGCATTTT CASSLAINQPQHF . TRBJ1-5 few TRBV28
TGCAGTGCTGTAGCGGGAGCGCACACCGGGGAGCTGTTTTTT CSAVAGAHTGELFF TRBD2 TRBJ2-2 few TRBV20-1
TGCAGTGCTAGTCTGGCGGGAGGATCTAGGGAGCAGTACTTC CSASLAGGSREQYF TRBD2 TRBJ2-7 few TRBV20-1
TGTGCCAGCAGCGATTTCGATGAGCAGTTCTTC CASSDFDEQFF . TRBJ2-1 . TRBV27
TGTGCCAGCAGCTCCTTGGTGCGGGGCGCTGAGACCCAGTACTTC CASSSLVRGAETQYF . TRBJ2-5 few TRBV7-9
TGTGCCAGCAGTGAAGCGCGGGGACAAGAAGCTTTCTTT CASSEARGQEAFF . TRBJ1-1 . TRBV2
TGTGCCAGCAGTTTGTCTCCGGGATCCGAGGGGCAGTTCTTC CASSLSPGSEGQFF . TRBJ2-1 . TRBV28
TGTGCCAGCAGCTCCGGGACAGGCTTGATTGAAGCTTTCTTT CASSSGTGLIEAFF TRBD1 TRBJ1-1 . TRBV28
TGTGCCATCAGTGAGCGGCAGGGCGGGTATGGCTACACCTTC CAISERQGGYGYTF . TRBJ1-2 . TRBV10-3
TGCGCCAGCAGCTCGCTAGTCCCAACCACAGATACGCAGTATTTT CASSSLVPTTDTQYF . TRBJ2-3 . TRBV5-1
TGTGCCAGCAGTGACCTACAGGGGGGGAATTCACCCCTCCACTTT CASSDLQGGNSPLHF TRBD1 TRBJ1-6 . TRBV25-1
TGTGCCAGCCTCCATGGCTACACCTTC CASLHGYTF . TRBJ1-2 medium-sized TRBV6-4
TGTGCCAGTAGTCGGGCGGTGGGGAGCACTGAAGCTTTCTTT CASSRAVGSTEAFF . TRBJ1-1 . TRBV19
TGTGCCAGCAGTACGGACAGCTCGGGGAACGAGCAGTACTTC CASSTDSSGNEQYF . TRBJ2-7 few TRBV2
TGTGCCAGCAGTTACGGCCGGATGCGGGGCACAGATACGCAGTATTTT CASSYGRMRGTDTQYF . TRBJ2-3 . TRBV6-5